This T cell receptor (beta chain) stems from a study of post-analysis software for immune sequencing data. Study results and limitations: Controls showed lower frequencies than patients for roughly 5 TRBV segments, and TRBV5-6, TRBV5-1 and TRBV20-1 were among these. Multiple sclerosis was associated with a significant reduction in normalized Chao1 diversity relative to controls.

Sequencing libraries made from TCR beta cDNA carried unique molecular identifiers. MiXCR, run by TCRdb on the PCR reads, gives a single entry per CDR3 protein. The table has around 710,000 distinct CDR3 sequences, about 45% seen once. As regards this clonotype: The antigen remains undetermined.

With 3 bases clipped from V and 0 bases from J, the junction kept 11 bases outside the gene matches. The germline V gene encodes CDR1 MDHEN and CDR2 SYDVKM. CDR3 length equals 17 residues. The clonotype comes from a girl between 5 and 17 years old with multiple sclerosis. This chain connects TRBV28 to TRBJ2-7, with 7 bases fitting TRBD2. The specimen was blood. CDR3 amino acids: CASSLTDRSGNSYEQYF. The CDR3, as DNA: TGTGCCAGCAGTTTGACAGATAGAAGCGGGAACTCCTACGAGCAGTACTTC.